The present T cell receptor (beta chain) was sequenced within a study of T cell responses to AZD1222 COVID-19 vaccine. There are 15 residues in the CDR3. Germline V gene data show CDR1 as SNHLY and CDR2 as FYNNEI. The V gene end was trimmed by 7 bases and the J gene end by 0 bases; junction bases not matched to a gene: 6. TCRdb's table, derived via immunoSEQ multiplex PCR, lists solely in-frame clones and lacks some. The data show some 130,000 clones, with approximately 92% seen just once and approximately 2.1% held by the top ten. The chain recombines TRBV2 with TRBJ2-7, with TRBD2 identical over 10 bases. The sequencing used peripheral blood, collected 28 days after the second AZD1222 dose. The sequence was collected from an adult who received the AZD1222 COVID-19 vaccine. The CDR3 sequence: CASKETSGNSYEQYV. The CDR3 nucleotides are TGTGCCAGCAAGGAAACTAGCGGGAACTCCTACGAGCAGTACGTC.